The 9 T cell receptor beta chains listed next were all sequenced from one sample in a study of identical twins. A single record per CDR3 protein comes from TCRdb applying MiXCR to the 5' RACE reads. This sample yields 1.5 million to 2 million distinct CDR3 sequences, of which less than 40% are seen a single time; about 0.27% belongs to the top ten. Sequencing used cord blood. These TCRs come from a newborn girl in good health.

The gene calls are TRBV28 and TRBJ2-1; 9 nucleotides line up with TRBD2. Germline V gene data show CDR1 as MDHEN and CDR2 as SYDVKM. Trimming cost V 7 bases and J 10 bases; bases outside gene matches: 17. This CDR3 spans 16 amino acids. This chain's CDR3 is CASTLPRGAGGIEQFF. As DNA, the CDR3 is TGTGCCAGCACCCTTCCCCGTGGAGCGGGGGGTATAGAGCAGTTCTTC.

A few counts support this clonotype. This chain links TRBV5-1 with TRBJ2-1; unclear D gene. The J call may not be correct, given that the DNA end is closer to TRBJ2-7. This CDR3 contains 13 residues. Germline V lookup: CDR1 SGHRS, CDR2 YFSETQ. The CDR3, as DNA: TGCGCCAGCAGCTTTAGGCTACTATCTGAGCAGTACTTC. It encodes CASSFRLLSEQYF.

The V gene is TRBV6-1, the J gene TRBJ1-2, with D hard to call. Germline V gene lookup returns CDR1 MNHNS and CDR2 SASEGT. V lost 2 bases and J 3 bases, leaving 7 bases between the germline ends. This CDR3 spans 13 amino acids. Written as DNA, the CDR3 is TGTGCCAGCAGTGAACAGGACGACTATGGCTACACCTTC. It translates to CASSEQDDYGYTF.

In DNA, the CDR3 is TGTGCCAGTAGAGGAAAAGCGGGAGGGTACAATGAGCAGTTCTTC. It specifies CASRGKAGGYNEQFF. The chain employs TRBV19 and TRBJ2-1; 10 nucleotides match TRBD2. V lost 6 bases, J lost 4 bases, and 6 bases stayed unmatched. Germline loops: CDR1 LNHDA, CDR2 SQIVND (reference sequence). The CDR3 totals 15 residues. Complete variable domain (other parts from reference TRBV19 and TRBJ2-1): DGGITQSPKYLFRKEGQNVTLSCEQNLNHDAMYWYRQDPGQGLRLIYYSQIVNDFQKGDIAEGYSVSREKKESFPLTVTSAQKNPTAFYLCASRGKAGGYNEQFFGPGTRLTVL.

This clonotype was seen a single time. The gene calls are TRBV4-1 and TRBJ1-1; D is ambiguous. This CDR3 region has 18 residues. V dropped 3 bases and J dropped 1 base, with 21 bases sitting between them. CDR1 and CDR2 from the germline V gene are MGHRA and YSYEKL. CDR3 sequence (DNA): TGCGCCAGCAGCCAGGGCCTAGACGGTTCCCTTCGGAACACTGAAGCTTTCTTT. Translated, it gives CASSQGLDGSLRNTEAFF.

There are a few counts of this clonotype. V and J are TRBV28 and TRBJ1-2; D remains unclear. V lost 3 bases and J lost 8, with 13 bases in between. The CDR3 has 13 residues. Germline V CDR1 and CDR2: MDHEN, SYDVKM. The CDR3 nucleotides are TGTGCCAGCAGTTTTGTCGGGGAGGAAGGCTACACCTTC. Encoded protein: CASSFVGEEGYTF.

This clonotype was observed a few times. This chain uses TRBV29-1 with TRBJ2-1; TRBD2 matches 15 bases. The V and J ends lost 4 bases and 4 bases, in that order; junction bases with no gene match: 11. CDR1 SQVTM and CDR2 ANQGSEA come from the germline V gene. The CDR3 runs to 18 residues. The CDR3 DNA follows: TGCAGCGTTGGAGGACTAGCGGGGGGGGGAGGTTTGTACAATGAGCAGTTCTTC. It yields the protein CSVGGLAGGGGLYNEQFF.

The chain is built from TRBV4-1 and TRBJ1-1; TRBD1 matches 9 bases. J lost 6 bases, V lost 4 bases, and 15 bases had no gene match. The CDR3 sequence is 17 residues long. Germline V lookup: CDR1 MGHRA, CDR2 YSYEKL. CDR3 coding DNA: TGCGCCAGCAGCCCCGTCGACAGGGGGTCGAGGGTCCCTGAAGCTTTCTTT. This encodes CASSPVDRGSRVPEAFF.

V and J are TRBV10-3 and TRBJ1-1, with 9 nucleotides matching TRBD1. The V segment lost 3 bases and the J segment 1 base; nucleotides outside the gene matches: 3. The CDR3 sequence is 15 residues long. CDR1 is ENHRY, CDR2 SYGVKD, per germline. The CDR3 DNA reads TGTGCCATCAGTGACCTGGACAGGGGGAACACTGAAGCTTTCTTT. Its protein is CAISDLDRGNTEAFF.